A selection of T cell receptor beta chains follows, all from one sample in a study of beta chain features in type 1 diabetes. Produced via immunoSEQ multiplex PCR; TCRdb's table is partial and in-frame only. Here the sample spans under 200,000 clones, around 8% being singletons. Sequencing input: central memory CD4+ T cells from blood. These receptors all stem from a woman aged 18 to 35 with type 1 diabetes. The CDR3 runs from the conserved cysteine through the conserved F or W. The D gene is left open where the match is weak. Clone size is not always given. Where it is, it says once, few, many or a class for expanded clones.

CDR3: CASSWGQGGTPLHF
DNA: TGTGCCAGCAGTTGGGGACAGGGAGGAACACCCCTCCACTTT
size: -
V: TRBV6-6
J: TRBJ1-6
D: TRBD1

CDR3: CASSLMGAAETQYF
DNA: TGTGCCAGCAGCCTTATGGGGGCAGCGGAGACCCAGTACTTC
size: -
V: TRBV7-3
J: TRBJ2-5
D: -

CDR3: CASSSRTGMMNEQFF
DNA: TGCGCCAGCAGCTCCCGGACAGGGATGATGAATGAGCAGTTCTTC
size: few
V: TRBV5-1
J: TRBJ2-1
D: TRBD1

CDR3: CASRRGGGGYTF
DNA: TGTGCCAGCAGGAGAGGGGGGGGTGGCTACACCTTC
size: -
V: TRBV2
J: TRBJ1-2
D: -

CDR3: CASSPSSVSGANVLTF
DNA: TGTGCCAGCTCACCATCATCAGTCTCTGGGGCCAACGTCCTGACTTTC
size: -
V: TRBV18
J: TRBJ2-6
D: -

CDR3: CASSLNPQGGGYTF
DNA: TGTGCCAGCAGCCTAAACCCCCAGGGGGGTGGCTACACCTTC
size: -
V: TRBV7-9
J: TRBJ1-2
D: TRBD1

CDR3: CASSPTEYQPQHF
DNA: TGTGCCAGCTCACCAACAGAGTATCAGCCCCAGCATTTT
size: few
V: TRBV18
J: TRBJ1-5
D: -

CDR3: CASSSAGMSNYGYTF
DNA: TGTGCCAGCAGCTCGGCAGGGATGTCGAACTATGGCTACACCTTC
size: few
V: TRBV11-2
J: TRBJ1-2
D: -

CDR3: CSAEGQTNTEAFF
DNA: TGCAGCGCCGAGGGACAGACGAACACTGAAGCTTTCTTT
size: -
V: TRBV29-1
J: TRBJ1-1
D: TRBD1

CDR3: CASSPAGTVETQYF
DNA: TGTGCCAGCAGCCCCGCGGGGACAGTGGAGACCCAGTACTTC
size: -
V: TRBV7-2
J: TRBJ2-5
D: -

CDR3: CASSPRRLAGGYNEQFF
DNA: TGTGCCAGCAGCCCTCGAAGGCTAGCGGGGGGTTACAATGAGCAGTTCTTC
size: -
V: TRBV7-2
J: TRBJ2-1
D: TRBD2

CDR3: CASSSLFNQPQHF
DNA: TGTGCCAGCTCCAGTTTGTTCAATCAGCCCCAGCATTTT
size: -
V: TRBV2
J: TRBJ1-5
D: -

CDR3: CASNLLPGGLVYGYTF
DNA: TGCGCCAGCAATCTCCTTCCCGGGGGTCTCGTCTATGGCTACACCTTC
size: few
V: TRBV4-3
J: TRBJ1-2
D: -

CDR3: CASSSDRGRAEAFF
DNA: TGTGCCAGCAGCTCGGACAGGGGGAGAGCTGAAGCTTTCTTT
size: -
V: TRBV7-3
J: TRBJ1-1
D: TRBD1

CDR3: CASNGQGVRSPLHF
DNA: TGTGCCAGTAACGGACAGGGGGTGCGGTCACCCCTCCACTTT
size: -
V: TRBV2
J: TRBJ1-6
D: TRBD1

CDR3: CASSPPTGLAEAFF
DNA: TGTGCCAGCAGTCCTCCCACAGGGTTGGCTGAAGCTTTCTTT
size: -
V: TRBV28
J: TRBJ1-1
D: -

CDR3: CAWTGQITDTQYF
DNA: TGTGCCTGGACGGGACAGATAACAGATACGCAGTATTTT
size: many
V: TRBV30
J: TRBJ2-3
D: TRBD1

CDR3: CASSRTLADTGELFF
DNA: TGTGCCAGCAGCCGTACACTAGCGGACACCGGGGAGCTGTTTTTT
size: few
V: TRBV7-9
J: TRBJ2-2
D: TRBD2

CDR3: CASSETVTGNGYTF
DNA: TGTGCCAGCAGTGAAACCGTGACAGGGAATGGCTACACCTTC
size: -
V: TRBV2
J: TRBJ1-2
D: TRBD1

CDR3: CASSLGRGLETQYF
DNA: TGCGCCAGCAGCTTAGGCAGGGGGCTTGAGACCCAGTACTTC
size: few
V: TRBV5-1
J: TRBJ2-5
D: TRBD1

CDR3: CASSWDSSTDTQYF
DNA: TGTGCCAGCAGCTGGGACTCTAGCACAGATACGCAGTATTTT
size: many
V: TRBV7-2
J: TRBJ2-3
D: -

CDR3: CASSLIRLGGEVYNEQFF
DNA: TGTGCCAGCAGCTTAATAAGATTAGGCGGGGAAGTCTACAATGAGCAGTTCTTC
size: -
V: TRBV5-6
J: TRBJ2-1
D: -

CDR3: CASSFRRNPPGELFF
DNA: TGTGCCAGCAGTTTTAGGCGGAACCCCCCCGGGGAGCTGTTTTTT
size: -
V: TRBV28
J: TRBJ2-2
D: -

CDR3: CASSLGPTDTQYF
DNA: TGCGCCAGCAGCTTGGGGCCCACAGATACGCAGTATTTT
size: -
V: TRBV5-1
J: TRBJ2-3
D: -

CDR3: CASSFGDRGTPLHF
DNA: TGTGCCAGCAGCTTTGGGGACAGGGGAACACCCCTCCACTTT
size: few
V: TRBV7-8
J: TRBJ1-6
D: TRBD1

CDR3: CASKLRGSPQETQYF
DNA: TGTGCCAGCAAACTAAGGGGTTCACCTCAAGAGACCCAGTACTTC
size: few
V: TRBV5-4
J: TRBJ2-5
D: -

CDR3: CAWSAQGYNEQFF
DNA: TGTGCCTGGAGTGCCCAGGGCTACAATGAGCAGTTCTTC
size: -
V: TRBV30
J: TRBJ2-1
D: -

CDR3: CASSFGGGHQETQYF
DNA: TGTGCCAGCAGCTTCGGGGGAGGACACCAAGAGACCCAGTACTTC
size: few
V: TRBV7-9
J: TRBJ2-5
D: -

CDR3: CASNPGEGGYTF
DNA: TGTGCCAGCAACCCAGGGGAAGGAGGCTACACCTTC
size: few
V: TRBV6-5
J: TRBJ1-2
D: -

CDR3: CASSAPPSPGGVLGQPQHF
DNA: TGTGCCAGCAGCGCCCCACCATCCCCCGGAGGGGTCCTCGGTCAGCCCCAGCATTTT
size: few
V: TRBV28
J: TRBJ1-5
D: -

CDR3: CASSPGGTYGYTF
DNA: TGTGCCAGCAGCCCAGGGGGCACCTATGGCTACACCTTC
size: -
V: TRBV9
J: TRBJ1-2
D: TRBD1

CDR3: CASSPPGGRDTGELFF
DNA: TGTGCCAGCAGCCCCCCCGGGGGGCGCGACACCGGGGAGCTGTTTTTT
size: -
V: TRBV7-9
J: TRBJ2-2
D: -

CDR3: CASSDPAGGFTEAFF
DNA: TGTGCCAGCAGTGACCCAGCAGGGGGTTTTACTGAAGCTTTCTTT
size: -
V: TRBV25-1
J: TRBJ1-1
D: TRBD1

CDR3: CSVERGGNTIYF
DNA: TGCAGCGTTGAAAGGGGTGGAAACACCATATATTTT
size: few
V: TRBV29-1
J: TRBJ1-3
D: -

CDR3: CASSNLQGYQPQHF
DNA: TGTGCCAGCAGCAACCTCCAGGGCTATCAGCCCCAGCATTTT
size: -
V: TRBV21-1
J: TRBJ1-5
D: -

CDR3: CASNWRQGTEAFF
DNA: TGCGCCAGCAATTGGAGACAGGGCACTGAAGCTTTCTTT
size: few
V: TRBV5-1
J: TRBJ1-1
D: TRBD1